This T cell receptor beta chain was observed in a study of control samples from healthy donors and cancer patients. CDR1 is SGHTA, CDR2 FQGTGA, per germline. Trimming left V 3 bases short and J 6 bases short, with 11 bases between. This CDR3 has 13 amino acids. Here immunoSEQ multiplex PCR was the method, and the copy in TCRdb shows in-frame clones only, minus some. The sample holds about 98,000 clones; about 92% are singletons and the top ten take under 3%. V usage is TRBV7-3 and J usage is TRBJ1-2; a weak D match, TRBD1 (5 bases). This sequence originates from a woman in her late teens or twenties in good health. Sequenced input: blood. CDR3 nucleotide sequence: TGTGCCAGCAGCTTCTCCAGGGTCCATGGCTACACCTTC. Translation gives CASSFSRVHGYTF.